The clone carrying this T cell receptor (beta chain) was picked up a small number of times. Its antigen is still unknown. The data belong to a study of beta chain features in type 1 diabetes. Study conclusions and caveats: Small HLA sub-analyses could not settle whether HLA shapes TCRB rearrangement. In all four CD4+ subsets, TCRB CDR3 length was significantly, moderately reduced in type 1 diabetes.

V was cut by 4 bases and J by 3 bases, with 12 bases left in between. Germline V gives CDR1 SQVTM, CDR2 ANQGSEA. The CDR3 is 13 residues long. Every isolated RNA sample was fully reverse transcribed, so sequencing captured expressed TCRB transcripts. The method was immunoSEQ multiplex PCR; TCRdb's version includes in-frame clones alone and lacks a portion of them. The sample shows around 600,000 clones, roughly an eighth of them seen only once. Specimen: naive CD4+ T cells from blood. The chain carries TRBV29-1 and TRBJ2-5; D remains unclear. The sequence came from a man under 40 with type 1 diabetes. This CDR3 is CSVGHPIKETQYF. The CDR3 DNA reads as TGCAGCGTTGGTCACCCGATTAAAGAGACCCAGTACTTC.